The 13 T cell receptor beta chains presented below share a single source sample, sequenced in a study of cytomegalovirus exposure and HLA in healthy donors. The PCR made use of 60 Vbeta and 13 Jbeta primers. Repertoires were generated with immunoSEQ multiplex PCR, while TCRdb's copy carries only in-frame clones and drops some. The sample holds fewer than 200,000 clones, less than 85% seen once. Material: PBMCs. The receptors shown here come from a boy under 18 in good health and CMV-seronegative.

In this sample, this clone turned up once. V gene TRBV2 combines with J gene TRBJ2-4; TRBD1 agrees at 9 bases. With V trimmed by 6 bases and J by 8 bases, 5 bases remained unmatched. This CDR3 region has 13 residues. Germline V gene sequence: CDR1 SNHLY, CDR2 FYNNEI. In nucleotides, the CDR3 is TGTGCCAGCAGCCGGGACAGGGCGGACATTCAGTACTTC. As protein: CASSRDRADIQYF.

The chain couples TRBV19 to TRBJ1-1, with TRBD1 identical over 7 bases. Germline V gene lookup returns CDR1 LNHDA and CDR2 SQIVND (reference sequence). The CDR3 contains 16 residues. After removal of 6 bases from V and 7 bases from J, the junction contained 17 bases not matched to a gene. CDR3: CASSPYLVRDRVEAFF. CDR3 nucleotides: TGTGCCAGTAGCCCATATCTAGTACGCGACAGGGTTGAAGCTTTCTTT.

The chain joins TRBV5-6 to TRBJ2-7, with 8 bases matching TRBD1. The V segment lost 3 bases and the J segment 4 bases; nucleotides outside the gene matches: 9. The CDR3 consists of 15 residues. CDR1 is SGHDT and CDR2 is YYEEEE in the germline V gene. Here the CDR3 DNA reads TGTGCCAGCAGCTCCCCGGGACAGGAGAGGTACGAGCAGTACTTC. It encodes CASSSPGQERYEQYF.

V and J are TRBV6-6 and TRBJ1-2, with 8 positions matching TRBD1. The trim removed 0 bases at V and 4 bases at J, leaving 7 bases unmatched. CDR1 is MNHNY, CDR2 SVGAGI, per germline (reference sequence). The CDR3 is made up of 16 amino acids. CDR3 sequence (DNA): TGTGCCAGCAGTTACTCGGGGCCGACAGGGGTCTATGGCTACACCTTC. Translating gives CASSYSGPTGVYGYTF.

The chain is built from TRBV15 and TRBJ1-2, with D tentatively TRBD1 (6 bases). The ends were cut back, 0 bases at V and 4 bases at J, with 15 bases in the middle. This CDR3 comprises 16 residues. The germline gives CDR1 LNHNV, CDR2 YYDKDF (reference sequence). CDR3 nucleotides: TGTGCCACCAGCAGAGATTTGACAGGAGCGAGCTATGGCTACACCTTC. Amino acids: CATSRDLTGASYGYTF.

This clone was observed once. This sequence joins TRBV5-5 and TRBJ1-5; D is possibly TRBD1 (5 bases). The CDR3 consists of 15 residues. Germline V gene data show CDR1 as SGHKS and CDR2 as YYEKEE (reference sequence). The ends were cut back, 0 bases at V and 6 bases at J, with 13 bases in the middle. The DNA for the CDR3 is TGTGCCAGCAGCTTGGAATTCGGGGGGTCTCAGCCCCAGCATTTT. It translates to CASSLEFGGSQPQHF.

Comment on this clone: The junction differs from germline at one of its ends, possibly a read error. The chain is built from TRBV7-7 and TRBJ2-1; 9 nucleotides match TRBD2. Per germline, CDR1 SSHAT and CDR2 FNYEAQ (reference sequence). This CDR3 contains 14 residues. CDR3 sequence reads: CASSSSGAYNEQFF. CDR3 DNA: TGTGCTAGCAGCTCTAGCGGGGCCTACAATGAGCAGTTCTTC.

Note on this clone: Additional DNA sequences in this sample encode the identical CDR3. The chain couples TRBV7-3 to TRBJ2-2, with no clear D. Germline CDR1 and CDR2: SGHTA and FQGTGA. The CDR3 spans 13 residues. V lost 4 bases and J lost 8, with 11 bases in between. CDR3 coding DNA: TGTGCCAGCAGCTCGTCTAGTGCGGGGGAGCTGTTTTTT. Its protein is CASSSSSAGELFF.

This clone was observed once. This chain joins TRBV7-3 and TRBJ1-1; 8 bases align to TRBD1. Germline V gene sequence: CDR1 SGHTA, CDR2 FQGTGA. The CDR3 covers 13 residues. V shed 3 bases and J 10 bases; nucleotides not matched to a gene: 7. CDR3 DNA sequence: TGTGCCAGCAGCTTTCCGGGACAGGCTCCAGCTTTCTTT. It specifies CASSFPGQAPAFF.

The rearrangement links TRBV5-4 to TRBJ1-2; D not certain. The CDR3 has 14 amino acids. The germline V gene has CDR1 SGHNT and CDR2 YYREEE (reference sequence). With 1 base removed from V and 3 bases from J, the gap between germline ends came to 10 bases. CDR3 amino acids: CASSLFRTDYGYTF. In DNA form, the CDR3 reads TGTGCCAGCAGCTTGTTTAGAACAGACTATGGCTACACCTTC.

The V call is TRBV7-3, the J call TRBJ1-1; no definite D call. There are 15 residues in the CDR3. Trimming pared 2 bases from V and 0 bases from J, leaving 10 bases between. The germline V gene encodes CDR1 SGHTA and CDR2 FQGTGA. CDR3 residues: CASSLSGSMNTEAFF. Here the CDR3 DNA reads TGTGCCAGCAGCTTATCCGGTAGCATGAACACTGAAGCTTTCTTT.

V gene TRBV27 combines with J gene TRBJ1-1; possible D gene TRBD1, 6 bases. The CDR3 has 12 amino acids. With 9 bases removed from V and 8 bases from J, the gap between germline ends came to 16 bases. Per the germline V gene, CDR1 is MNHEY and CDR2 is SMNVEV (reference sequence). CDR3 amino acids: CASTTPRGEAFF. The CDR3 coding sequence is TGTGCCAGTACAACCCCCAGGGGAGAAGCTTTCTTT.

J is TRBJ1-1 and V is TRBV29-1, with a possible D match to TRBD1 (5 bases). Germline V gives CDR1 SQVTM, CDR2 ANQGSEA. The V gene lost 8 bases and the J gene lost 10 bases, with 17 bases spanning the gap. The CDR3 covers 11 residues. The CDR3 reads CSLIGGGVAFF. The CDR3 DNA reads as TGCAGCCTGATTGGGGGGGGTGTAGCTTTCTTT.